The 28 T cell receptor beta chains given below trace back to one sample, sequenced in a study of regulatory T cells in long-lasting Graves disease. Both iRepertoire HTBI primers and Arm-PCR of CDR3 regions were used to build the TCR beta libraries. In TCRdb, the multiplex PCR reads were re-called with MiXCR into one record per CDR3 protein. The sample yields around 460,000 distinct CDR3 sequences, approximately 23% seen once. Regarding time point: persistent/refractory GD, antithyroid drugs over 5 years with positive TRAb. PBMC RNA served as the TCR library source. Sequencing was performed on peripheral blood mononuclear cells (PBMCs), taken when the disease was refractory, from a patient treated with antithyroid drugs. Receptor source: a female donor with Graves disease.

This clonotype was counted only a few times. The chain uses TRBV20-1 and TRBJ1-5; D uncertain. CDR1 DFQATT and CDR2 SNEGSKA come from the germline V gene (reference sequence). This CDR3 comprises 13 residues. The V end lost 0 bases, the J end lost 4 bases, and 7 bases lay between the germline ends. CDR3 DNA: TGCAGTGCTAGAGATCCCAGTAATCAGCCCCAGCATTTT. This encodes CSARDPSNQPQHF.

This clonotype was found many times. This sequence joins TRBV6-1 and TRBJ2-7; 12 bases fit TRBD1. CDR3 size: 13 residues. J gave up 7 bases and V 8 bases, and 6 bases lay outside the gene matches. The germline gives CDR1 MNHNS, CDR2 SASEGT. The CDR3 DNA is TGTGCCAGCCGGGGACAGGGGGCGGGAGAGCAGTACTTC. Its translation is CASRGQGAGEQYF.

This chain connects TRBV13 to TRBJ1-4; weak D call: TRBD1 (5 bases). This CDR3 comprises 15 residues. CDR1 and CDR2 (germline): PRHDT, FYEKMQ (reference sequence). Trimming took 2 bases from V and 7 from J, leaving 14 bases between them. CDR3 amino acids: CASSLYQGEAEKLFF. CDR3 nucleotide sequence: TGTGCCAGCAGCTTATATCAGGGTGAGGCTGAAAAACTGTTTTTT.

This sequence joins TRBV30 and TRBJ1-1; D call uncertain. CDR1 GTSNPN and CDR2 SVGIG come from the germline V gene (reference sequence). Trimming took off 0 bases at V and 0 bases at J, with 5 bases between the two ends. The CDR3 runs 13 residues. DNA for the CDR3: TGTGCCTGGAGTGTGGAGCTGAACACTGAAGCTTTCTTT. Amino acids: CAWSVELNTEAFF.

The chain couples TRBV6-1 to TRBJ2-4; D is uncertain. There are 16 residues in the CDR3. Germline V CDR1 and CDR2: MNHNS, SASEGT. V was pared by 5 bases and J by 1 base, with 15 bases between. This chain's CDR3 is CASSQTLVGAKNIQYF. Here the CDR3 DNA reads TGTGCCAGCAGTCAGACCCTCGTGGGGGCCAAAAACATTCAGTACTTC.

This clonotype was seen repeatedly, ten times or more. This chain links TRBV28 with TRBJ2-5; 12 bases fit TRBD2. The CDR3 contains 15 residues. V lost 6 bases and J lost 1; bases outside the gene matches: 3. Germline CDR1 and CDR2: MDHEN and SYDVKM. DNA of the CDR3: TGTGCCAGCAGACTGGGACTAGCGGGCCAAGAGACCCAGTACTTC. It encodes CASRLGLAGQETQYF. Variable domain in full (rest from reference TRBV28 and TRBJ2-5): DVKVTQSSRYLVKRTGEKVFLECVQDMDHENMFWYRQDPGLGLRLIYFSYDVKMKEKGDIPEGYSVSREKKERFSLILESASTNQTSMYLCASRLGLAGQETQYFGPGTRLLVL.

The sample holds many counts of this clonotype. The J gene is TRBJ1-1, the V gene TRBV28; D not certain. Deletions cut 5 bases from V and 1 base from J, with 11 bases between. The CDR3 extends over 14 amino acids. Germline-derived CDR1 and CDR2 are MDHEN and SYDVKM. The CDR3 coding sequence is TGTGCCAGCAGTACTCCCGGGTCGAACACTGAAGCTTTCTTT. Translation gives CASSTPGSNTEAFF.

This clonotype was seen a few times. The V and J genes are TRBV6-2 or TRBV6-3 and TRBJ2-2; D is unresolved. CDR1 MNHEY and CDR2 SVGEGT come from the germline V gene. V lost 0 bases to trimming and J lost 6 bases, with 8 bases between them. The CDR3 extends over 14 amino acids. The CDR3 sequence: CASSYSTTAGELFF. CDR3 nucleotide sequence: TGTGCCAGCAGTTACTCGACCACCGCCGGGGAGCTGTTTTTT.

The chain is built from TRBV19 and TRBJ2-7, with 7 bases lining up with TRBD2. Germline trimming cut 5 bases from V and 5 bases from J; bases unmatched to any gene: 9. This CDR3 comprises 14 residues. Germline lookup yields CDR1 LNHDA and CDR2 SQIVND (reference sequence). The CDR3 here is CASSPFRAGDEQYF. CDR3 coding DNA: TGTGCCAGTAGTCCCTTTAGGGCGGGGGACGAGCAGTACTTC.

Turning to this clonotype: This may be a read error: a much more frequent sequence differs by one nucleotide. This sequence joins TRBV6-2 or TRBV6-3 and TRBJ1-5; weak D call: TRBD1 (5 bases). CDR1 MNHEY and CDR2 SVGEGT come from the germline V gene. This CDR3 has 15 residues. CDR3 bases: TGTGCCAGCACCCGGGGGGGTTCTAGCAGTCAGCCCCAGCATTTT. Protein: CASTRGGSSSQPQHF.

This clonotype has at least ten counts. The chain employs TRBV12-3 or TRBV12-4 and TRBJ1-5; D call uncertain. Trimming cost V 1 base and J 8 bases, with 6 bases left between them. This CDR3 is built from 12 residues. The CDR3 DNA reads as TGTGCCAGCAGTTTAGAGTGGGAGCCCCAGCATTTT. Encoded protein: CASSLEWEPQHF.

This clonotype was counted at least ten times. This chain links TRBV2 with TRBJ1-5; D gene unclear. V was shortened by 7 bases and J by 3 bases, with 13 bases between the two germline ends. The CDR3 sequence is 14 residues long. Germline loops: CDR1 SNHLY, CDR2 FYNNEI. The CDR3 DNA sequence: TGTGCCAGCACTACCGGGCGACTCAATCAGCCCCAGCATTTT. This translates into CASTTGRLNQPQHF.

This clonotype was counted at least ten times. The rearrangement uses TRBV5-1 and TRBJ1-6; D unclear. Trimming took 0 bases from V and 6 from J, leaving 10 bases between them. CDR1 SGHRS and CDR2 YFSETQ come from the germline V gene. This CDR3 contains 15 residues. The CDR3 protein is CASSLERSLNSPLHF. DNA of the CDR3: TGCGCCAGCAGCTTGGAACGGTCACTTAATTCACCCCTCCACTTT.

This clonotype appeared many times. The rearrangement links TRBV6-2 or TRBV6-3 to TRBJ1-2; 7 nucleotides agree with TRBD1. The V segment lost 1 base and the J segment 0 bases; nucleotides outside the gene matches: 5. Germline CDR1 is MNHEY and CDR2 is SVGEGT. This CDR3 is 16 amino acids long. In DNA form, the CDR3 reads TGTGCCAGCAGTTACTTCGCCCAGGGGGCTAACTATGGCTACACCTTC. Translated, it gives CASSYFAQGANYGYTF.

The chain employs TRBV19 and TRBJ2-6; TRBD1 agrees at 9 bases. The germline CDR1 and CDR2 sequences are LNHDA and SQIVND (reference sequence). J was trimmed by 4 bases and V by 5 bases; bases with no gene match: 12. The length of the CDR3 is 18 residues. The CDR3 sequence: CASSPLDRGASGANVLTF. The CDR3 nucleotides read TGTGCCAGTAGTCCACTCGACAGGGGGGCCTCCGGGGCCAACGTCCTGACTTTC.

As to this clonotype: One junction end disagrees with the germline gene, perhaps due to a read error. The rearrangement links TRBV19 to TRBJ1-3, with D possibly matching TRBD1 (6 bases). The V gene's germline CDR1 is LNHDA and CDR2 SQIVND (reference sequence). CDR3 length: 17 residues. CDR3 sequence (DNA): TGTGCCAGCAGTATATCCTCCGGGGGCGTCACTGGAAACACCATATATTTT. Protein: CASSISSGGVTGNTIYF. The whole variable domain, remainder taken from reference TRBV19 and TRBJ1-3, is DGGITQSPKYLFRKEGQNVTLSCEQNLNHDAMYWYRQDPGQGLRLIYYSQIVNDFQKGDIAEGYSVSREKKESFPLTVTSAQKNPTAFYLCASSISSGGVTGNTIYFGEGSWLTVV.

In its sample, this clonotype was seen many times. The chain carries TRBV20-1 and TRBJ2-2; D is ambiguous. Germline values: CDR1 DFQATT, CDR2 SNEGSKA (reference sequence). This CDR3 has 12 amino acids. Trimming shortened V by 7 bases and J by 8 bases, and 14 bases separated the two germline ends. The CDR3 sequence: CSGSGGEGELFF. In nucleotides, the CDR3 is TGCAGTGGGTCGGGCGGTGAGGGGGAGCTGTTTTTT.

This clonotype showed up just a few times. The chain recombines TRBV19 with TRBJ1-2; D is undetermined. The CDR3 extends over 14 amino acids. CDR1 is LNHDA, CDR2 SQIVND, per germline (reference sequence). The V gene lost 4 bases and the J gene lost 4 bases, with 13 bases spanning the gap. CDR3 nucleotides: TGTGCCAGTAGTAACCGGAAGGTTGGCTATGGCTACACCTTC. Translating it yields CASSNRKVGYGYTF.

The table lists this clonotype with a few counts. V and J are TRBV28 and TRBJ2-1; D is possibly TRBD1 or TRBD2 (5 bases each). CDR1 and CDR2 (germline): MDHEN, SYDVKM. The CDR3 is made up of 15 amino acids. Trimming took 4 bases from V and 0 from J, leaving 10 bases between them. CDR3 protein: CASSSGRSSYNEQFF. The CDR3 DNA follows: TGTGCCAGCAGTTCGGGACGGAGCTCCTACAATGAGCAGTTCTTC.

This clonotype came up many times. CDR3 sequence reads: CASSRAGGLSYGYTF. CDR3 coding DNA: TGTGCCAGCAGTCGAGCCGGGGGGCTAAGCTATGGCTACACCTTC. The rearrangement uses TRBV27 and TRBJ1-2; a weak D match, TRBD1 (6 bases). Trimming removed 5 bases at V and 4 bases at J, with 17 bases between. From germline, CDR1 is MNHEY and CDR2 SMNVEV (reference sequence). The CDR3 length is 15 residues.

This clonotype appeared many times. Germline and junction disagree at one end, which may indicate a read error. The gene calls are TRBV5-1 and TRBJ2-2; D perhaps matches TRBD2 (6 bases). Germline loops: CDR1 SGHRS, CDR2 YFSETQ. There are 13 residues in the CDR3. The CDR3 sequence is CASSLEGTGELFF. The CDR3 DNA sequence: TGTGCCAGCAGTTTGGAGGGCACCGGGGAGCTGTTTTTT.

Many counts were recorded for this clonotype. This chain links TRBV28 with TRBJ2-2; 8 nucleotides match TRBD2. Germline CDR1 MDHEN, CDR2 SYDVKM. V trimming: 6 bases; J trimming: 5 bases; junction bases outside the gene matches: 11. This CDR3 comprises 16 residues. The CDR3, as DNA: TGTGCCAGCAGCCTACCCCTACGGGGGGGAACCGGGGAGCTGTTTTTT. Its translation is CASSLPLRGGTGELFF.

This clonotype came up a few times. J is TRBJ1-1 and V is TRBV19; possible D gene TRBD1, 6 bases. With 8 bases removed from V and 4 bases from J, the gap between germline ends came to 14 bases. The CDR3 has 13 residues. Germline V CDR1 and CDR2: LNHDA, SQIVND (reference sequence). In nucleotides, the CDR3 is TGTGCCAGTGCACGAAGGGGGGTCACTGAAGCTTTCTTT. This translates into CASARRGVTEAFF. Full variable domain (missing parts from reference TRBV19 and TRBJ1-1): DGGITQSPKYLFRKEGQNVTLSCEQNLNHDAMYWYRQDPGQGLRLIYYSQIVNDFQKGDIAEGYSVSREKKESFPLTVTSAQKNPTAFYLCASARRGVTEAFFGQGTRLTVV.

Notes on this clonotype: One base separates it from a far larger clone, so it is likely a read error. The J gene is TRBJ2-7, the V gene TRBV27, with TRBD1 matching over 7 bases. The CDR3 runs to 14 residues. The V segment lost 8 bases and the J segment 2 bases; nucleotides outside the gene matches: 9. Germline V gene sequence: CDR1 MNHEY, CDR2 SMNVEV (reference sequence). CDR3 sequence reads: CASGGQIGTYEQYF. The DNA for the CDR3 is TGTGCCAGCGGGGGACAGATCGGAACCTACGAGCAGTACTTC.

This clonotype has a handful of counts. J is TRBJ2-7 and V is TRBV5-1; 9 nucleotides agree with TRBD2. The germline gives CDR1 SGHRS, CDR2 YFSETQ. The CDR3 spans 13 residues. The junction had 4 bases not matched to a gene; V was cut back by 2 bases and J by 7 bases. Here the CDR3 DNA reads TGCGCCAGCAGCTTAAAAACTAGCGGGGAGCAGTACTTC. This translates into CASSLKTSGEQYF.

This clonotype showed up many times. This chain connects TRBV7-2 to TRBJ1-1; 8 bases are shared with TRBD1. CDR3 size: 15 residues. The germline CDR1 and CDR2 sequences are SGHTA and FQGNSA. The V and J ends lost 5 bases and 4 bases, in that order; junction bases with no gene match: 9. CDR3 loop: CASSPLDRGSTEAFF. CDR3 nucleotides: TGTGCCAGCAGCCCCCTCGACAGGGGATCCACTGAAGCTTTCTTT.

The chain carries TRBV20-1 and TRBJ1-1, with a tentative D call TRBD1 (5 bases). CDR3 length: 13 residues. V was pared by 5 bases and J by 4 bases, with 14 bases between. Germline CDR1 and CDR2: DFQATT and SNEGSKA (reference sequence). The CDR3 DNA follows: TGCAGTGCTGGGACCCCGAGGGGCACTGAAGCTTTCTTT. Its translation is CSAGTPRGTEAFF.

The chain combines TRBV20-1 with TRBJ1-1; a possible D gene is TRBD1 (5 bases). CDR1 and CDR2 from the germline V gene are DFQATT and SNEGSKA (reference sequence). This CDR3 has 13 residues. V lost 6 bases and J lost 0, with 11 bases in between. CDR3 DNA: TGCAGTGCACCACAGGTCCTGAACACTGAAGCTTTCTTT. Protein: CSAPQVLNTEAFF.